This T cell receptor (beta chain) was profiled in a study of cytomegalovirus exposure and HLA in healthy donors (dated by TCRdb to the late 2010s). For context, the study as a whole: According to an earlier analysis of 550 to 750 of the donors, about 170 million T cells yielded 120 million or so unique TCR beta sequences and about 280 Gb of sequence data. About 280 gigabases of sequencing data and around 88 million unique TCR sequences made up an early release that covered roughly 670 HLA-typed donors. The genetic ancestry cluster associated with self-reported Caucasian donors included roughly 84% of the 350 to 500 genotyped donors. The study aimed to test whether cataloging public T cell receptors could reveal signatures of past pathogen exposure. The study profiled the T cell repertoires of 500 to 800 subjects by immunosequencing and related them to cytomegalovirus serostatus. In addition to the first cohort of around 670 subjects, a separate validation cohort of 120 different subjects was used. To predict cytomegalovirus infection status, the study combined high-throughput TCR immunosequencing, statistical association of individual TCRs with disease status, and machine learning. In a later analysis, previously published TCR beta repertoires from about 670 donors were re-analyzed and high-resolution HLA genotyping was added so that TCR occurrence patterns could be studied. Rather than drawing on any new phenotypic data, the later analysis identified candidate immune exposures from TCR beta sequences and the way those sequences occurred across donors. To decide whether each TCR beta V gene segment behaved as functional or pseudogenic, an earlier analysis of approximately 590 of the donors relied on high-throughput TCR beta sequencing. Alongside the repertoire data, information on donor age, sex, ethnicity and CMV serostatus was compiled. Genome-wide SNP genotypes for about three fifths of the roughly 670 donors were used in a later genetic analysis, which treated that subset as a discovery cohort. Every discovery cohort repertoire had been produced on one sequencing platform. HLA typing included class I and class II loci at four-digit resolution. Typing coverage differed by locus: A, B, C, DRB1 and DQB1 were typed in about 629-640 donors, DQA1 in about 550, DPA1 in 600 to 610, and DPB1 in around 490. Because of strong linkage in the cohort, a handful of DR-DQ haplotypes were treated as single units for association and clustering. Among around 400 genotyped donors of the cohort, an average of roughly 230,000 unique TCR beta nucleotide sequences was sequenced per donor, of which roughly 17% were non-productive.

The CDR3 spans 15 residues, from the cysteine through the phenylalanine. Of all the DNA, just the CDR3 is kept, 45 bases in frame from base 1. CDR1 and CDR2, per the germline V gene (reference sequence), are SEHNR and FQNEAQ. V drops 0 bases and J drops 6 bases, leaving 12 bases in between. Library prep was done by the immunoSEQ multiplex PCR assay. For the multiplex PCR, a mixture combining 60 forward primers for TCR Vbeta segments and 13 reverse primers for TCR Jbeta segments was used. A multiplex PCR assay on genomic DNA amplified the CDR3 region of rearranged TCR beta genes. Amplified TCR beta libraries were sequenced as 87-base-pair reads on the Illumina HiSeq System. The authors processed their data as follows. A later analysis counted tens of millions of unique TCR beta chains across the 666 repertoires, and some 11 million of these chains were shared by at least two donors. Raw reads were error-corrected and collapsed into unique sequences with a nearest-neighbor algorithm that merged closely related sequences to remove PCR and sequencing errors. To assign V, D and J gene segments, CDR3 sequences were aligned to IMGT reference sequences. For a sequence to be retained, a match of at least six nucleotides was required to both a V gene segment and a J gene segment. Rearrangements were called productive when the CDR3 lacked stop codons and stayed in frame with V and J; all others were non-productive. Following IMGT convention, CDR3 was defined as the stretch from the second conserved V-encoded cysteine up to the conserved J-encoded phenylalanine. Sequences without an unambiguous match to a single V gene segment were excluded from the earlier analysis of a few hundred of the donors. An earlier analysis of a few hundred of the donors called V segments functional above 56.7% productive rearrangements and segregating when the between-donor standard deviation exceeded 5%. A statistical classification framework was developed to diagnose cytomegalovirus status using the catalog of TCR beta chain sequences. In a later analysis, V and J genes were assigned by comparing TCR nucleotide sequences against IMGT/GENE-DB human TR gene sequences. The TCRdist pipeline was used in a later analysis to assign CDR3 sequences and most-parsimonious VDJ recombination scenarios. In a later analysis, every TCR beta chain was defined by the combination of its CDR3 amino acid sequence and its V-gene family, and reads without a unique V-gene family were dropped. To address suspected cross-contamination and a sequencing artifact, a later analysis removed around 600 highly shared, low-generation-probability nucleotide sequences. In a later analysis, a clonal expansion index was calculated for each public chain from normalized within-repertoire ranks of inferred template counts. In a later analysis, generation probabilities were computed with a VDJ recombination model fitted to out-of-frame rearrangements, and the resulting probabilities were checked against IGoR. In a later analysis, hypergeometric tests were used to score TCR-TCR, TCR-HLA and TCR-CMV co-occurrence, with a repertoire-size bias correction applied to TCR pairs. A later analysis estimated false discovery rates by permuting HLA or CMV assignments 20 times. In a later analysis, co-occurring TCRs were grouped with DBSCAN, and TCRdist sequence similarity was added when clustering was performed within HLA-allele-positive subsets. For co-occurrence clustering, repertoires with fewer than 30,000 or more than 120,000 public chains were excluded, along with a handful of repertoires with anomalous nucleotide sharing. TCRdb carries this immuneACCESS record with in-frame sequences only. Its versions omit some clonotypes, under half of them owing to an unresolved V gene in the studies checked, with the rest unexplained. The DNA was the basis for D and trimming; V, J and clone size are from that table. The sample data list fewer than 95,000 clones, and around 81% of these were observed just once. The top ten clonotypes cover around 0.53% of the sample.

Worth noting for this clone: This clone's antigen is unknown. No clone much larger than this one lies a single base away; base qualities are absent.

The cohort consisted of 650 to 850 healthy bone marrow donors. At the time of sampling, every cohort member was nominally healthy, though immune exposures that went unrecorded were likely present. The donor tested CMV seronegative and was one of the 352 seronegative cohort members. A peripheral blood sample was provided by each donor, and peripheral blood mononuclear cells were used for TCR beta sequencing. Genomic DNA was extracted from the blood cell samples with the Qiagen DNeasy Blood Extraction Kit. Broad study findings and their caveats: According to the authors, the approach could potentially be generalized to other disease states and immunological phenotypes. In a later analysis, several top co-occurrence clusters were reported to appear linked to parvovirus B19, influenza, CMV and Epstein-Barr virus. In vitro tests confirmed that a few of the cytomegalovirus-associated TCR beta chains recognize cytomegalovirus antigens. In a later genetic analysis, fewer N-insertions in productive TCRs were reported among donors in an Asian-associated ancestry cluster than the roughly 700-donor mean. An earlier analysis of approximately 600 of the donors showed that most TCR beta V segments appeared in productive rearrangements either about 90% or about 30% of the time, which broadly matched IMGT annotations. Because HLA typing was unavailable for some donors at each locus, only the typed subset was used in association tests. A cluster of highly shared sequence variants was judged likely to represent a technical artifact of the sequencing pipeline. Compared with equally common non-associated chains, HLA-associated TCR beta chains in a later analysis were more clonally expanded and had lower generation probabilities. The cohort was sequenced for TCR beta chains only, and without alpha or paired-chain data the features that could be detected were limited. Some IMGT-functional V segments, including TRBV6-2 and TRBV6-3, could not be told apart with the 87-base-pair reads, so those segments were excluded. A later analysis found that most CMV-associated TCR beta chains appeared HLA-restricted, with HLA associations seemingly driven largely by CMV exposure. At a false discovery rate of 0.05, a later analysis linked about 16,000 TCR beta sequences to specific HLA alleles. Because counts were too low, approximately 18 rarely observed V segments, including chromosome 9 orphons, were excluded from the earlier analysis of several hundred of the donors. A later genetic analysis associated a missense DCLRE1C variant with V-gene and J-gene trimming of TCR beta chains, and an independent cohort replicated the association. Correlated functional status among segregating V segments might reflect linkage disequilibrium, but an unknown experimental factor could not be ruled out. A further reported finding was that TCR beta sequences accurately predicted the HLA-A and HLA-B alleles for most subjects in the first cohort. Presence/absence analyses assumed roughly uniform sequencing depth across donors, an assumption that may not hold. The classifier was reported to diagnose cytomegalovirus status with high specificity and sensitivity in both the original and validation cohorts. Assigning TCR associations to individual alleles was difficult when HLA alleles, especially DR and DQ, strongly co-occurred. In the study, around 160 TCR beta chains were listed as associated with cytomegalovirus. Most TCR sequences were seen in very few donors, while some public TCRs were found in many individuals. The only immune exposure information available for the cohort was CMV serostatus. According to a later analysis, TCR association rates differed among HLA loci, with DRB1 alleles showing the most associated TCRs and HLA-C alleles showing the fewest.

The chain couples TRBV7-9 to TRBJ2-1; a weak D assignment points to TRBD2 (6 bases agree). Sample: PBMCs. The sequence came from a man between 25 and 39 years old in good health and CMV-seronegative. The CDR3 amino acid sequence is: CASSLAGGDTNEQFF. The DNA reads TGTGCCAGCAGCTTAGCGGGGGGAGACACCAATGAGCAGTTCTTC.